The next 2 T cell receptor beta chains were all read from a single sample in a study of OX40 agonist ivuxolimab in advanced cancers. Data came from immunoSEQ multiplex PCR; TCRdb stores just in-frame clones and leaves some out. Among roughly 100,000 clones listed, 80% to 90% were seen once. The material was CD4+ or CD8+ T cells sorted from blood, obtained in a trial of the OX40 agonist ivuxolimab. The receptors here all came from an adult with an advanced solid tumor such as melanoma, head and neck, liver or kidney cancer.

This clone was picked up many times. V is TRBV2 and J is TRBJ1-2; D unclear. This CDR3 is 12 amino acids long. Germline V lookup: CDR1 SNHLY, CDR2 FYNNEI. Trimming removed 4 bases at V and 6 bases at J, with 9 bases between. CDR3 DNA sequence: TGTGCCAGCAGTGTAGGGTTCGATGGCTACACCTTC. Amino acids: CASSVGFDGYTF.

The chain links TRBV11-2 to TRBJ2-1, with D perhaps matching TRBD2 (6 bases). The CDR3 totals 16 residues. V was shortened by 1 base and J by 10 bases, with 20 bases between the two germline ends. In germline, CDR1 is SGHAT, CDR2 FQNNGV. The CDR3 loop reads CASSLALAVKGGEQFF. The CDR3, as DNA: TGTGCCAGCAGCTTAGCCCTAGCCGTAAAGGGAGGAGAGCAGTTCTTC.